One T cell receptor beta chain is described in this entry. No cognate antigen has been identified for it. No base quality information exists; no much larger clone differs at one position. The source of the sample is a study of OX40 agonist ivuxolimab in advanced cancers. Context from the whole study: The costimulatory receptor OX40 (CD134) was targeted by ivuxolimab, a fully human IgG2 agonistic monoclonal antibody. Intravenous ivuxolimab was administered to patients every 2 weeks at six dose levels: 0.01, 0.1, 0.3, 1.5, 3 and 10 mg/kg. Of the roughly 51 patients in dose escalation, 19 had hepatocellular carcinoma, some 15 had melanoma, 9 had renal cell carcinoma and 9 had head and neck cancer. In the dose-escalation cohort, over 65% of patients were male, and the mean age was around 60 years, with a range of about 23 to 85. Prior anti-PD-1, anti-PD-L1 or anti-CTLA-4 therapy was permitted, and checkpoint inhibitors had been received by roughly two fifths of dose-escalation patients. Three dose-escalation patients achieved partial responses, one with hepatocellular carcinoma and two with cutaneous melanoma. The point of sequencing TCRbeta in the periphery was to test whether ivuxolimab changed TCR sequence diversity and drove clonal T-cell expansion. The monotherapy dose-escalation portion (N of about 47 patients) of the phase I ivuxolimab trial is reported in the paper.

At the junction V is shortened by 2 bases and J by 5 bases, with 10 bases in between. The germline V gene provides CDR1 SGDLS and CDR2 YYNGEE. The CDR3 starts with the cysteine, ends with the phenylalanine, and has 13 residues. Only CDR3 DNA is held: 39 bases, read in frame from base 1. The paper's findings and limits, for the study overall: Partial responders in the 0.1-3.0 mg/kg groups had among the lowest normalized peripheral clonal expansion, especially among CD8+ T cells. Low levels of normalized T-cell clonal expansion were also seen in some nonresponding patients. After ivuxolimab, more expanded clones were found on average in CD8+ T cells than in CD4+ T cells. At doses from 0.1 to 3.0 mg/kg, clonal expansion was seen in both CD4+ and CD8+ blood T cells between baseline and week 6. Antigen specificity was not determined for the clonally expanded peripheral T cells.

The trial excluded patients who had a history of autoimmune disease or were on systemic immunosuppression. Peripheral blood for TCR sequencing was drawn from every dose cohort at baseline, at cycle 4 day 1 and at cycle 7 day 1. The samples were taken from a phase I, first-in-human, multicenter, open-label dose-escalation trial of ivuxolimab. The trial enrolled adults with locally advanced or metastatic head and neck squamous cell, hepatocellular, melanoma or renal cell carcinoma. Before TCR sequencing, CD4+ T cells and CD8+ T cells were sorted from peripheral blood as separate populations. Genomic DNA was isolated from the sorted cells so that the TCRbeta CDR3 region could be sequenced. The immunoSEQ Assay was used for sequencing of TCRbeta CDR3 regions. TCRdb carries this immuneACCESS record with in-frame sequences only. Its versions omit some clonotypes, under half of them owing to an unresolved V gene in the studies checked, with the rest unexplained. The sample has around 11,000 clones on record, less than 80% of them singletons. The ten biggest clones cover roughly 35% of the sample.

The sequence was collected from an adult with an advanced solid tumor such as melanoma, head and neck, liver or kidney cancer. Sequenced here: CD4+ or CD8+ T cells sorted from blood, sampled in a trial of the OX40 agonist ivuxolimab. Recombination joined TRBV9 with TRBJ2-5; confidence is insufficient to name the D gene. The CDR3 protein: CASSVLNGETQYF. At the DNA level, the sequence is TGTGCCAGCAGCGTCCTTAATGGGGAGACCCAGTACTTC.